This TCR beta chain came from a study of blood T cell repertoires in COVID-19. Study-level information: Whether acute or convalescent, the COVID-19 samples came from the United States, Italy and Spain.

Germline assignment: CDR1 MNHEY and CDR2 SVGAGI. With 5 bases removed from V and 5 bases from J, the gap between germline ends came to 9 bases. The CDR3 spans 12 residues. Here immunoSEQ multiplex PCR was the method, and the copy in TCRdb shows in-frame clones only, minus some. The sample has 100,000 or so clones; around 84% are singletons. In its sample, this clone was seen once. Sequenced material: peripheral blood. This clonotype originated in a woman between 70 and 85 years old with active or convalescent COVID-19. The chain employs TRBV6-5 and TRBJ1-1; D possibly corresponds to TRBD1 (5 bases). Written as DNA, the CDR3 is TGTGCCAGCAGTATTCAGGGTACTGAAGCTTTCTTT. Protein sequence: CASSIQGTEAFF.